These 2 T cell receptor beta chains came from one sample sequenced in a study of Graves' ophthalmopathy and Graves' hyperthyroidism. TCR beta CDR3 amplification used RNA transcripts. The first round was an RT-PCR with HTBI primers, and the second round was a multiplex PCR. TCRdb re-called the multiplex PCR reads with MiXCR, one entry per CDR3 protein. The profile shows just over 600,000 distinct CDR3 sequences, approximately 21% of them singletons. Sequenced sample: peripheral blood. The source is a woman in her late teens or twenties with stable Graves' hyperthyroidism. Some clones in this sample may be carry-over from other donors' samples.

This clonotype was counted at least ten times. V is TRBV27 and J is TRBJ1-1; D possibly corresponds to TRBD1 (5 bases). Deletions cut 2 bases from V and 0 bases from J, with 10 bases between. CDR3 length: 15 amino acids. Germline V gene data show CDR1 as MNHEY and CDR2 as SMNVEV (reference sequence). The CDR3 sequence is CASSLIDSLNTEAFF. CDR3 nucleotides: TGTGCCAGCAGTTTAATTGACAGCCTGAACACTGAAGCTTTCTTT.

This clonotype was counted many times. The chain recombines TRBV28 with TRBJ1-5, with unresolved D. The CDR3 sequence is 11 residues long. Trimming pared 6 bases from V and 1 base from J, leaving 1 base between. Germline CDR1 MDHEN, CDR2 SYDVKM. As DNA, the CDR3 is TGTGCCAGCAGAAGCAATCAGCCCCAGCATTTT. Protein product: CASRSNQPQHF.